The text below deals with one T cell receptor (beta chain). This sample is part of a study of T cell responses to AZD1222 COVID-19 vaccine. J was trimmed by 6 bases and V by 0 bases; bases with no gene match: 0. Germline CDR1 SGHDT, CDR2 YYEEEE. This CDR3 region has 14 residues. Profiling relied on immunoSEQ multiplex PCR, and the TCRdb table lists in-frame clones only, not all of them. The sample carries 150,000 or so clones, 91% recorded once. This chain uses TRBV5-6 with TRBJ2-4; 10 bases map to TRBD2. The receptor was isolated from an adult who received the AZD1222 COVID-19 vaccine. Sequenced here: peripheral blood, sampled 28 days after the second AZD1222 dose. In DNA form, the CDR3 reads TGTGCCAGCAGCTTGGTAGCGGGGGGAAACATTCAGTACTTC. Translation gives CASSLVAGGNIQYF.